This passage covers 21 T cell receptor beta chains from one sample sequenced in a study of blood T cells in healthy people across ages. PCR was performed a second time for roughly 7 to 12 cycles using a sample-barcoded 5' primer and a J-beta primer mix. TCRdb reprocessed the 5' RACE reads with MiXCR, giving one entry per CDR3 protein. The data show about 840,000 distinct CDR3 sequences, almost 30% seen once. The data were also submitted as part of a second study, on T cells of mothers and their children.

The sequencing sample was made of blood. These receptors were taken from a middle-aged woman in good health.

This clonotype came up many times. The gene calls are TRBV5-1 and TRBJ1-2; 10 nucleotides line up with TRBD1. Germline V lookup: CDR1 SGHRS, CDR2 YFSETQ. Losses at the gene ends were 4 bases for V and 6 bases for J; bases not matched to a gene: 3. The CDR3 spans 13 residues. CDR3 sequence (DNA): TGCGCCAGCAGCGGGGGGACAGGGGATGGCTACACCTTC. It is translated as CASSGGTGDGYTF.

Here the CDR3 DNA reads TGTGCCAGCAGTGATACAGGGTACCGGGGGGACACTGAAGCTTTCTTT. Its translation is CASSDTGYRGDTEAFF. This sequence joins TRBV6-1 and TRBJ1-1; tentative D call: TRBD1 (6 bases). V was pared by 3 bases and J by 3 bases, with 17 bases between. The germline gives CDR1 MNHNS, CDR2 SASEGT. This CDR3 comprises 16 residues.

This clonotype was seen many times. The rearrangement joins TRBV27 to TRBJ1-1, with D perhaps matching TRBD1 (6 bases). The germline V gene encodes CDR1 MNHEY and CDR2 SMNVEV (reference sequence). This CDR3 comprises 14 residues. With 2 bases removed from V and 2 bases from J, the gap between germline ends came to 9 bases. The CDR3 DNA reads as TGTGCCAGCAGTTTAACAGGGTTTAACACTGAAGCTTTCTTT. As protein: CASSLTGFNTEAFF.

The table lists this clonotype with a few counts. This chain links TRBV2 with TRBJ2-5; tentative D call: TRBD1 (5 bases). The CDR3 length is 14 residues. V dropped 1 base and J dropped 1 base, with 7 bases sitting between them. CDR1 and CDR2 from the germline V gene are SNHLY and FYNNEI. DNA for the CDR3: TGTGCCAGCAGTGAAGTGACAGCCCAAGAGACCCAGTACTTC. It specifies CASSEVTAQETQYF.

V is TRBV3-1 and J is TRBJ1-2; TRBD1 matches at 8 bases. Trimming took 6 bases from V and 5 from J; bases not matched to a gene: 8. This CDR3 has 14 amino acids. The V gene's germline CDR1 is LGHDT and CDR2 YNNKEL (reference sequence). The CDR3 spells CASSPDRVGYGYTF. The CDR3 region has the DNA TGTGCCAGCAGTCCGGACAGGGTAGGGTATGGCTACACCTTC. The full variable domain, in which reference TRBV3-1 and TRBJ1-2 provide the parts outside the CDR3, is DTAVSQTPKYLVTQMGNDKSIKCEQNLGHDTMYWYKQDSKKFLKIMFSYNNKELIINETVPNRFSPKSPDKAHLNLHINSLELGDSAVYFCASSPDRVGYGYTFGSGTRLTVV.

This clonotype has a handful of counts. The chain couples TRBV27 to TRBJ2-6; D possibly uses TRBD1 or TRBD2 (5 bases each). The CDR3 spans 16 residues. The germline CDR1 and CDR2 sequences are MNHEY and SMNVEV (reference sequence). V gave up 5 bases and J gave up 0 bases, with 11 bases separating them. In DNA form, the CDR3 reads TGTGCCAGCAGTGGGGGACGCCCCTCTGGGGCCAACGTCCTGACTTTC. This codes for CASSGGRPSGANVLTF.

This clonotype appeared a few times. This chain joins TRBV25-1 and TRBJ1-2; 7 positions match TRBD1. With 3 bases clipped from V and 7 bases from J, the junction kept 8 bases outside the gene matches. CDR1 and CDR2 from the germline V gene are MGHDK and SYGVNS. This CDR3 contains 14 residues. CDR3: CASSEEGQTRGYTF. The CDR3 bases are TGTGCCAGCAGTGAGGAGGGACAGACCCGTGGCTACACCTTC.

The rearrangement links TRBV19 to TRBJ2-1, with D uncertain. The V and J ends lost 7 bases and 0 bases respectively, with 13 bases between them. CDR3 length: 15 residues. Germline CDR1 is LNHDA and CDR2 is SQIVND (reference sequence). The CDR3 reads CASTVGISSYNEQFF. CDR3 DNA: TGTGCCAGTACAGTCGGAATCAGCTCCTACAATGAGCAGTTCTTC.

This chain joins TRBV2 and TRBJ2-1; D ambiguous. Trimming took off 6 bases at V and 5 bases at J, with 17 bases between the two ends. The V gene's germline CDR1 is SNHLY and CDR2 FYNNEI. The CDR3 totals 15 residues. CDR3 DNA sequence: TGTGCCAGCAGAGCAGGACCCGCGAATGACAATGAGCAGTTCTTC. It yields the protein CASRAGPANDNEQFF.

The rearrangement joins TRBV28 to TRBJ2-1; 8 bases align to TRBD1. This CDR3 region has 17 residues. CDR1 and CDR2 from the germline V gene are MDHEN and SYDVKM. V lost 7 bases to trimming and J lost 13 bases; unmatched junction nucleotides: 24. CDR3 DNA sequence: TGTGCCAGCACCCCCACGCCCGGGACAGGCCCGCGCAATGGTCAGTTCTTC. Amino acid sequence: CASTPTPGTGPRNGQFF.

CDR3 amino acids: CASSSTGTGTSEQYF. The CDR3 nucleotides read TGCGCCAGCAGCTCGACCGGGACAGGGACGAGTGAGCAGTACTTC. The chain links TRBV5-1 to TRBJ2-7; 9 positions match TRBD1. CDR3 length: 15 amino acids. Trimming removed 3 bases from V and 7 bases from J; junction bases left unmatched: 11. Looked up from germline, CDR1 is SGHRS and CDR2 is YFSETQ. The variable domain in full, with the rest retrieved from reference TRBV5-1 and TRBJ2-7, is KAGVTQTPRYLIKTRGQQVTLSCSPISGHRSVSWYQQTPGQGLQFLFEYFSETQRNKGNFPGRFSGRQFSNSRSEMNVSTLELGDSALYLCASSSTGTGTSEQYFGPGTRLTVT.

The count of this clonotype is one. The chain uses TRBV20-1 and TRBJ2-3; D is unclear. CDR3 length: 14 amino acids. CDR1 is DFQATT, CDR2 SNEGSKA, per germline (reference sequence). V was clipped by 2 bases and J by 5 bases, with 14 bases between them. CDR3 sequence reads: CSARRDPRQDTQYF. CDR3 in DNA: TGCAGTGCTAGAAGGGATCCTAGGCAAGATACGCAGTATTTT.

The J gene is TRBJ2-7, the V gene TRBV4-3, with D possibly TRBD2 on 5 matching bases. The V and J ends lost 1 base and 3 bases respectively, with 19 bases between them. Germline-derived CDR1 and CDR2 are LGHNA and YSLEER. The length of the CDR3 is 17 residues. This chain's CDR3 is CASSQVRVRGSIYEQYF. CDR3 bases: TGCGCCAGCAGCCAAGTAAGGGTTCGGGGTTCAATCTACGAGCAGTACTTC.

The CDR3 bases are TGCAGTGCTAGGGGGGGAGTCGGCACCGGGGAGCTGTTTTTT. Its protein product is CSARGGVGTGELFF. This chain uses TRBV20-1 with TRBJ2-2; perhaps TRBD2 as D (6 bases). The CDR3 consists of 14 residues. Trimming took off 3 bases at V and 4 bases at J, with 12 bases between the two ends. The V gene's germline CDR1 is DFQATT and CDR2 SNEGSKA (reference sequence).

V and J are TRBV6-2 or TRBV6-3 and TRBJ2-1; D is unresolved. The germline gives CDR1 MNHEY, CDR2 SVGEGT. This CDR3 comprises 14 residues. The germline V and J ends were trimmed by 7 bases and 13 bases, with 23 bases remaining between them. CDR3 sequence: CASNSTRKGETQFF. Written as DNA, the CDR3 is TGTGCCAGCAACTCCACCCGGAAAGGAGAGACCCAGTTCTTC.

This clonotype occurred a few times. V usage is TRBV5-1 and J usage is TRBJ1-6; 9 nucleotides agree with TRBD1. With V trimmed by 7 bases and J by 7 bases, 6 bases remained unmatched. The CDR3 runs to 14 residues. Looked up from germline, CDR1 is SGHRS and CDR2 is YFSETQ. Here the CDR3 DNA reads TGCGCCAGCGGCCGGGACAGGGAGAATTCACCCCTCCACTTT. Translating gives CASGRDRENSPLHF. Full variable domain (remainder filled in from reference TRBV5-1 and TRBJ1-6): KAGVTQTPRYLIKTRGQQVTLSCSPISGHRSVSWYQQTPGQGLQFLFEYFSETQRNKGNFPGRFSGRQFSNSRSEMNVSTLELGDSALYLCASGRDRENSPLHFGNGTRLTVT.

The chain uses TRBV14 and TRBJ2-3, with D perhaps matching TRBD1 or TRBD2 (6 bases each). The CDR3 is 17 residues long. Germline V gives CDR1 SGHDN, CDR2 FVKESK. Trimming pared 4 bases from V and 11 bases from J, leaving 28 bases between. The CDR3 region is CASSRIGIQGGPMEQYF. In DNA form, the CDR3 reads TGTGCCAGCAGCCGGATCGGAATACAGGGAGGCCCCATGGAGCAGTATTTT. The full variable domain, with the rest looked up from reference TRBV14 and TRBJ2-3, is EAGVTQFPSHSVIEKGQTVTLRCDPISGHDNLYWYRRVMGKEIKFLLHFVKESKQDESGMPNNRFLAERTGGTYSTLKVQPAELEDSGVYFCASSRIGIQGGPMEQYFGPGTRLTVL.

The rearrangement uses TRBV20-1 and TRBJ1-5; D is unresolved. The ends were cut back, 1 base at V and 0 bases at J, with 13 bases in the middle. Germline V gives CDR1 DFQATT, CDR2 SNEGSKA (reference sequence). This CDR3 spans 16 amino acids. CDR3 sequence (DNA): TGCAGTGCTAGAGGGGCAGTAGTCTATAGCAATCAGCCCCAGCATTTT. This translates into CSARGAVVYSNQPQHF.

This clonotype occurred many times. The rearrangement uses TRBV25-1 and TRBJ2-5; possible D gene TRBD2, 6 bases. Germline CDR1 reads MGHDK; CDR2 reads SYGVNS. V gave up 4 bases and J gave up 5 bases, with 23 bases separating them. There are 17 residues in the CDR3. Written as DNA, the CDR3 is TGTGCCAGCAGTGGCGGGAAAGGACCCCCCAGTGCGGAGACCCAGTACTTC. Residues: CASSGGKGPPSAETQYF.

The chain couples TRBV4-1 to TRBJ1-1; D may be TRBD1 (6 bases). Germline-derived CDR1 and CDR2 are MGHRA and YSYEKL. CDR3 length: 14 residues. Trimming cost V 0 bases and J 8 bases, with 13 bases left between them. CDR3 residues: CASSQDRGVGEAFF. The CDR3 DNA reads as TGCGCCAGCAGCCAAGACAGGGGCGTGGGGGAAGCTTTCTTT.

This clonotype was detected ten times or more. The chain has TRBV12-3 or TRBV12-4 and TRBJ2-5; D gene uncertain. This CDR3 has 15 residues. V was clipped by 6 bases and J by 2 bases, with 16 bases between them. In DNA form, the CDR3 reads TGTGCCAGCAGGCCTAATATAGGCCAGCAAGAGACCCAGTACTTC. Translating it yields CASRPNIGQQETQYF.